This TCR beta chain stems from a study of cytomegalovirus exposure and HLA in healthy donors. Study-level results: Earlier analysis found most TCR beta V segments productive about 87% or about 30% of the time.

The CDR3 has 15 residues. Germline V gives CDR1 SGDLS, CDR2 YYNGEE. J gave up 2 bases and V 3 bases, and 7 bases lay outside the gene matches. Both 60 Vbeta primers and 13 Jbeta primers went into the PCR. Profiled with immunoSEQ multiplex PCR; TCRdb holds only in-frame clones, not every one. The listing contains tens of thousands of clones. Concerning this clone itself: Its cognate antigen is unknown.

The source of this sequence is a female donor in good health and CMV-seropositive. The chain couples TRBV9 to TRBJ2-5; 7 bases match TRBD2. Input material: PBMCs. The CDR3 region has the DNA TGTGCCAGCAGCGCTAGCGGCTTCGGGCAAGAGACCCAGTACTTC. Protein sequence: CASSASGFGQETQYF. Together with reference TRBV9 and TRBJ2-5, the CDR3 gives the full variable domain: DSGVTQTPKHLITATGQRVTLRCSPRSGDLSVYWYQQSLDQGLQFLIQYYNGEERAKGNILERFSAQQFPDLHSELNLSSLELGDSALYFCASSASGFGQETQYFGPGTRLLVL.